The clone carrying this T cell receptor (beta chain) was seen once. Profiled with immunoSEQ multiplex PCR; TCRdb holds only in-frame clones, not every one. The table includes 200,000 to 250,000 clones, around nine tenths detected once. These data come from a study of cytomegalovirus exposure and HLA in healthy donors. Study background: The 100 to 150 validation repertoires and the roughly 700 first-cohort repertoires shared a platform, a later analysis reported.

The germline V gene has CDR1 SQVTM and CDR2 ANQGSEA. This CDR3 contains 13 residues. V gave up 6 bases and J gave up 4 bases; unmatched junction bases: 7. Sequencing input: PBMCs. The sequence was collected from a woman younger than 35 in good health and CMV-seronegative. The V call is TRBV29-1, the J call TRBJ1-2; TRBD1 agrees at 8 bases. In DNA form, the CDR3 reads TGCAGCGTCGGTAGTACAGGGGGCTATGGCTACACCTTC. Translated: CSVGSTGGYGYTF.